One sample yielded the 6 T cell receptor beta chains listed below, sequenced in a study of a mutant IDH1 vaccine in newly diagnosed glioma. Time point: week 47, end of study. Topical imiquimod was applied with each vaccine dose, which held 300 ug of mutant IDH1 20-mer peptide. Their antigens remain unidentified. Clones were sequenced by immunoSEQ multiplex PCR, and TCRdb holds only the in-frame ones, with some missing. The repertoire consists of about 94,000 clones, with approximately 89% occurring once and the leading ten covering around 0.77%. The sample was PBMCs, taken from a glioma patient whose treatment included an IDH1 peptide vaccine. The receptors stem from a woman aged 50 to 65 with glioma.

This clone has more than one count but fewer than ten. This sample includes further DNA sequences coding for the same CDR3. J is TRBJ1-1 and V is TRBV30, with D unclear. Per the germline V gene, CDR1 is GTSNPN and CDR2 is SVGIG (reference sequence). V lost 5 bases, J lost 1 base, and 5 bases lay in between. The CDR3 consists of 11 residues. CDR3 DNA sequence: TGTGCCTGGTCCAGGAACACTGAAGCTTTCTTT. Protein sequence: CAWSRNTEAFF.

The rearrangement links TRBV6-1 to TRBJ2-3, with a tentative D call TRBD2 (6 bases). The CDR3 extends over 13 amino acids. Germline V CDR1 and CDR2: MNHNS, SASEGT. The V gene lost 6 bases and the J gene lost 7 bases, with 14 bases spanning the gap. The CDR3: CASRERAGNTQYF. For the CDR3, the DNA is TGTGCCAGCAGGGAACGAGCGGGTAATACGCAGTATTTT.

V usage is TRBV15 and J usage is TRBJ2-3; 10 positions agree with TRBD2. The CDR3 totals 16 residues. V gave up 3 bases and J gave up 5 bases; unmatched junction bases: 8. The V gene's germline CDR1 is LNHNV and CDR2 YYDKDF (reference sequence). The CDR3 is CATSRRAGGPGDTQYF. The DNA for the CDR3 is TGTGCCACCAGCAGGAGAGCGGGAGGGCCAGGAGATACGCAGTATTTT.

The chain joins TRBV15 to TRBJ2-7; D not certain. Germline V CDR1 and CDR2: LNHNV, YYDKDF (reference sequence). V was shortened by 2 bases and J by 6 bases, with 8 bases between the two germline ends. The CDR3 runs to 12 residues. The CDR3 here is CATSRSIGEQYF. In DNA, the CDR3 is TGTGCCACCAGCAGATCGATAGGCGAGCAGTACTTC.

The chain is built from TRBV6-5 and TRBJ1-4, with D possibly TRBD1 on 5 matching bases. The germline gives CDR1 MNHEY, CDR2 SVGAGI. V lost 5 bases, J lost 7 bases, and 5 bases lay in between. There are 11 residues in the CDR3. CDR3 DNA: TGTGCCAGCAGTCAGGGTGAAAAACTGTTTTTT. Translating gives CASSQGEKLFF.

This CDR3 is CASSGRGETQYF. The DNA for the CDR3 is TGTGCCAGCAGCGGTCGAGGGGAGACCCAGTACTTC. J is TRBJ2-5 and V is TRBV9; D is perhaps TRBD2 (5 bases). Germline-derived CDR1 and CDR2 are SGDLS and YYNGEE. The CDR3 totals 12 residues. Trimming took 3 bases from V and 5 from J, leaving 8 bases between them.